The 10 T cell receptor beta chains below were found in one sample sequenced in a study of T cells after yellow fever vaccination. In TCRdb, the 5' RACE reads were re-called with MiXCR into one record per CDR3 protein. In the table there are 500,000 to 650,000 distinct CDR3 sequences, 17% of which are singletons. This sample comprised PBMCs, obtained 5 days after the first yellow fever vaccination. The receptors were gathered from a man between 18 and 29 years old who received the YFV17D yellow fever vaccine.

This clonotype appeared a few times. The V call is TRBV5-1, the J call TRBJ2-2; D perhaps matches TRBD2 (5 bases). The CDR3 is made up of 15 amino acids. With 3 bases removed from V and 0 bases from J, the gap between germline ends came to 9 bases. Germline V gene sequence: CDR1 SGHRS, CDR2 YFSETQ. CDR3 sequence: CASSWRRANTGELFF. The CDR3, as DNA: TGCGCCAGCAGCTGGAGGCGGGCGAACACCGGGGAGCTGTTTTTT.

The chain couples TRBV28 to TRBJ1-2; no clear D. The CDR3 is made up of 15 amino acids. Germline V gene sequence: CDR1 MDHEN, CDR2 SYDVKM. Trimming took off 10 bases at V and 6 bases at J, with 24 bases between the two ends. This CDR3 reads CATDVKGAGGHGYTF. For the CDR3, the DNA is TGTGCCACCGACGTAAAAGGCGCGGGCGGTCATGGCTACACCTTC.

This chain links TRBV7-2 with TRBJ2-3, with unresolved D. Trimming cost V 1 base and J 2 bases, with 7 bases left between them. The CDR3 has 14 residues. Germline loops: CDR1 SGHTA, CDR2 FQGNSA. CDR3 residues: CASSLEMVTDTQYF. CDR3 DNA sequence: TGTGCCAGCAGCTTAGAGATGGTCACAGATACGCAGTATTTT. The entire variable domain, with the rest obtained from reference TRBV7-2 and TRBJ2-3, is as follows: GAGVSQSPSNKVTEKGKDVELRCDPISGHTALYWYRQSLGQGLEFLIYFQGNSAPDKSGLPSDRFSAERTGGSVSTLTIQRTQQEDSAVYLCASSLEMVTDTQYFGPGTRLTVL.

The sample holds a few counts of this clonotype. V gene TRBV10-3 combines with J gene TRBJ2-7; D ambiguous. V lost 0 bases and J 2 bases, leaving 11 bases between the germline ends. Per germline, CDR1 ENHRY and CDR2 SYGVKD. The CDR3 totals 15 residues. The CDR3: CAISESLAGPYEQYF. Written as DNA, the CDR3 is TGTGCCATCAGTGAGTCTCTGGCAGGCCCCTACGAGCAGTACTTC.

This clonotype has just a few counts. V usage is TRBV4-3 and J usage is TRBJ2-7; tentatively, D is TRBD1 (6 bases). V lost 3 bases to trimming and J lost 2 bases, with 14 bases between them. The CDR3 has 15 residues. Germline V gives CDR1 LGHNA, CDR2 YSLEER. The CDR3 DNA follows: TGCGCCAGCAGCCAGGACAGCCGGACAGCCTACGAGCAGTACTTC. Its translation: CASSQDSRTAYEQYF.

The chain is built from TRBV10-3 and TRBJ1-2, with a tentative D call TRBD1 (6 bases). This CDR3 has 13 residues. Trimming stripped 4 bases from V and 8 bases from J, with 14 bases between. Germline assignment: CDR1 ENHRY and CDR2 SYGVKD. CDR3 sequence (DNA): TGTGCCATCAGTGGAAACAGGGACTTCGGCTACACCTTC. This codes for CAISGNRDFGYTF.

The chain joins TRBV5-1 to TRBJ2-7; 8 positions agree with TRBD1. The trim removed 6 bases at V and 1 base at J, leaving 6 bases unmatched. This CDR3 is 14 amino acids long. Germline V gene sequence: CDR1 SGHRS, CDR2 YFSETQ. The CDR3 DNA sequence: TGCGCCAGCAACCTAGGACAGGGATCCTACGAGCAGTACTTC. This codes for CASNLGQGSYEQYF.

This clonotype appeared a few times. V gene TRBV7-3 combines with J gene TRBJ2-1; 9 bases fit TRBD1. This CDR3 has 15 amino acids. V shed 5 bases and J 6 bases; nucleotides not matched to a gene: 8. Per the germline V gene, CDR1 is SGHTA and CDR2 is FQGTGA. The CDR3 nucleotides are TGTGCCAGCAGCAATGGGACAGGGATAAGCAATGAGCAGTTCTTC. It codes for CASSNGTGISNEQFF.

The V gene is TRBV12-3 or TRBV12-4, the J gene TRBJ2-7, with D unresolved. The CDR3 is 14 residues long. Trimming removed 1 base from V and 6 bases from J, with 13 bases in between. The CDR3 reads CASSLVPGSGEQYF. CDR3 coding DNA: TGTGCCAGCAGTTTAGTTCCGGGCTCAGGCGAGCAGTACTTC.

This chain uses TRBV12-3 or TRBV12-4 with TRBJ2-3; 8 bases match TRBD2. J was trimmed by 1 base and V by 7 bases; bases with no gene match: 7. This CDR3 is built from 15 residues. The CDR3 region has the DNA TGTGCCAGCATCCTCGATAGCGGGGGCACAGATACGCAGTATTTT. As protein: CASILDSGGTDTQYF.